A single sample is the source of the 8 T cell receptor beta chains below, sequenced in a study of response to subunit inactivated influenza vaccine. TCRdb re-analysed the RT-PCR reads in MiXCR, keeping a single row per CDR3 protein. This table has 550,000 to 800,000 distinct CDR3 sequences, 15% to 18% appearing once. The sample in question was PBMCs from blood, obtained approximately 12 days after vaccination. All receptors come from a man aged 45 to 65 who received an inactivated influenza vaccine.

V gene TRBV20-1 combines with J gene TRBJ1-1, with TRBD1 matching 7 bases. The CDR3 runs 11 residues. Trimming cost V 2 bases and J 11 bases; bases outside gene matches: 5. Germline V gives CDR1 DFQATT, CDR2 SNEGSKA (reference sequence). CDR3 protein: CSARPRGQAFF. CDR3 nucleotides: TGCAGTGCTAGACCGAGGGGGCAGGCTTTCTTT.

The V and J genes are TRBV20-1 and TRBJ1-4; a possible D gene is TRBD1 (5 bases). Germline-derived CDR1 and CDR2 are DFQATT and SNEGSKA (reference sequence). The CDR3 sequence is 14 residues long. The V and J ends lost 1 base and 8 bases respectively, with 14 bases between them. CDR3 amino acids: CSARVGGRYEKLFF. The CDR3 DNA reads TGCAGTGCTAGAGTCGGGGGGAGATACGAAAAACTGTTTTTT.

This chain links TRBV18 with TRBJ1-1, with D hard to call. Germline V gene sequence: CDR1 KGHSH, CDR2 LQKENI. The V end lost 3 bases, the J end lost 0 bases, and 11 bases lay between the germline ends. This CDR3 has 15 residues. CDR3 region: CASSPYTGLNTEAFF. The DNA of the CDR3 is TGTGCCAGCTCACCTTATACCGGTCTGAACACTGAAGCTTTCTTT.

The sample holds a few counts of this clonotype. V and J are TRBV4-3 and TRBJ2-2; D tentatively reads TRBD1 or TRBD2 (5 bases each). V shed 1 base and J shed 1 base, with 10 bases lying between them. CDR3 length: 16 amino acids. Germline values: CDR1 LGHNA, CDR2 YSLEER. The CDR3 bases are TGCGCCAGCAGCCAAGGGGACGGACTGAACACCGGGGAGCTGTTTTTT. Protein sequence: CASSQGDGLNTGELFF.

The table lists this clonotype with a few counts. The gene calls are TRBV9 and TRBJ2-1; D may be TRBD2 (6 bases). V lost 4 bases and J lost 4, with 15 bases in between. The germline V gene has CDR1 SGDLS and CDR2 YYNGEE. The CDR3 has 15 amino acids. CDR3 nucleotides: TGTGCCAGCAGCCCAGCATCGGGAGTTTACAATGAGCAGTTCTTC. Translated: CASSPASGVYNEQFF.

V gene TRBV5-4 combines with J gene TRBJ2-7; 8 nucleotides agree with TRBD2. Germline lookup yields CDR1 SGHNT and CDR2 YYREEE (reference sequence). This CDR3 has 16 amino acids. V lost 0 bases, J lost 3 bases, and 8 bases stayed unmatched. The CDR3 loop reads CASSLGTSGHFYEQYF. Here the CDR3 DNA reads TGTGCCAGCAGCTTGGGAACTAGCGGACACTTCTACGAGCAGTACTTC.

This clonotype was counted only a few times. The chain's CDR3 is CASSDTGRPTEAFF. The CDR3 bases are TGCGCCAGCAGCGATACAGGGCGACCCACTGAAGCTTTCTTT. J is TRBJ1-1 and V is TRBV5-1; possible D gene TRBD1, 6 bases. Germline V gene data show CDR1 as SGHRS and CDR2 as YFSETQ. CDR3 length: 14 amino acids. V lost 4 bases and J 4 bases, leaving 14 bases between the germline ends.

This clonotype was found a few times. The chain has TRBV5-1 and TRBJ2-5; no reliable D call. The CDR3 runs to 13 residues. Trimming left V 5 bases short and J 2 bases short, with 10 bases between. Looked up from germline, CDR1 is SGHRS and CDR2 is YFSETQ. CDR3 nucleotides: TGCGCCAGCAGAGTTCGGCTACAAGAGACCCAGTACTTC. Its translation is CASRVRLQETQYF.